These 20 T cell receptor beta chains came from one sample sequenced in a study of human versus mouse CDR3 diversity and MHC coevolution. Sequencing used immunoSEQ multiplex PCR; TCRdb keeps in-frame clones, though not all of them. The sample has about 73,000 clones, approximately 90% seen once. Sample: naive CD4+ T cells from blood. Subset here: CD45RO-negative CD62L-positive naive CD4 T cells. The receptor source for this set is a person aged 25-75 years in good health.

The chain carries TRBV21-1 and TRBJ2-1; TRBD2 is taken as the D call from the table, unchecked against the DNA. TRBV21-1 is flagged as a pseudogene. The CDR3 runs to 20 residues. The CDR3 DNA is TGTGCCAGCAGCCTGAAGGGGGACAGAGTGAGCGGGAGCTCCTACAATGAGCAGTTCTTC. Amino acids: CASSLKGDRVSGSSYNEQFF.

This clone was counted a single time. The chain joins TRBV7-2 to TRBJ2-2; D remains ambiguous. Germline assignment: CDR1 SGHTA and CDR2 FQGNSA. The CDR3 consists of 13 residues. V lost 6 bases and J lost 3, with 8 bases in between. CDR3 region: CASRERYTGELFF. As DNA, the CDR3 is TGTGCCAGCAGGGAGCGATACACCGGGGAGCTGTTTTTT. Supplemented by reference TRBV7-2 and TRBJ2-2, the full variable domain reads GAGVSQSPSNKVTEKGKDVELRCDPISGHTALYWYRQSLGQGLEFLIYFQGNSAPDKSGLPSDRFSAERTGGSVSTLTIQRTQQEDSAVYLCASRERYTGELFFGEGSRLTVL.

V gene TRBV19 combines with J gene TRBJ1-1; D is perhaps TRBD1 (5 bases). Germline-derived CDR1 and CDR2 are LNHDA and SQIVND (reference sequence). CDR3 length: 15 residues. V lost 5 bases and J 6 bases, leaving 19 bases between the germline ends. CDR3 coding DNA: TGTGCCAGTAGTGTAACAGGAACACCAAGCGCTGAAGCTTTCTTT. Residues: CASSVTGTPSAEAFF. Full variable domain (outside the CDR3, taken from reference TRBV19 and TRBJ1-1): DGGITQSPKYLFRKEGQNVTLSCEQNLNHDAMYWYRQDPGQGLRLIYYSQIVNDFQKGDIAEGYSVSREKKESFPLTVTSAQKNPTAFYLCASSVTGTPSAEAFFGQGTRLTVV.

The V and J genes are TRBV18 and TRBJ2-3; 7 positions agree with TRBD2. The V segment lost 3 bases and the J segment 4 bases; nucleotides outside the gene matches: 13. The CDR3 contains 17 residues. Germline assignment: CDR1 KGHSH and CDR2 LQKENI. CDR3 DNA sequence: TGTGCCAGCTCACCTCCTTTCAAACTAGCGCGCCCAGATACGCAGTATTTT. Amino acid sequence: CASSPPFKLARPDTQYF.

This rearrangement joins TRBV2 to TRBJ2-7; a weak D match, TRBD1 (5 bases). The CDR3 extends over 13 amino acids. The V and J ends lost 7 bases and 7 bases respectively, with 17 bases between them. Germline V lookup: CDR1 SNHLY, CDR2 FYNNEI. The CDR3 protein is CASTTQVAREQYF. The CDR3 DNA sequence: TGTGCCAGCACTACACAGGTAGCAAGGGAGCAGTACTTC.

V usage is TRBV27 and J usage is TRBJ2-7, with TRBD2 matching 14 bases. This CDR3 has 15 residues. The V gene end was trimmed by 5 bases and the J gene end by 9 bases; junction bases not matched to a gene: 9. Germline-derived CDR1 and CDR2 are MNHEY and SMNVEV (reference sequence). Here the CDR3 DNA reads TGTGCCAGCAGTCGCCCGGGACTAGCGGGAGACGTGCAGTACTTC. Its protein product is CASSRPGLAGDVQYF.

This chain connects TRBV5-1 to TRBJ2-3; 8 nucleotides line up with TRBD1. The CDR3 consists of 15 residues. Trimming removed 0 bases from V and 6 bases from J; junction bases left unmatched: 6. Germline CDR1 reads SGHRS; CDR2 reads YFSETQ. This CDR3 reads CASSLVRTGLDTQYF. CDR3 DNA sequence: TGCGCCAGCAGCTTGGTGAGGACAGGGTTGGATACGCAGTATTTT.

This rearrangement joins TRBV21-1 to TRBJ1-4; the D call of TRBD1 is as the table states it, not checked on the DNA. TRBV21-1 is a recognized pseudogene. The CDR3 spans 20 residues. In DNA form, the CDR3 reads TGTGCCAGCAGCAAAGGGGCCACAGGGGGCAGTGGGGCAACTAATGAAAAACTGTTTTTT. As protein: CASSKGATGGSGATNEKLFF.

The gene calls are TRBV30 and TRBJ2-3; TRBD2 agrees at 7 bases. CDR3 length equals 12 residues. J gave up 3 bases and V 5 bases, and 2 bases lay outside the gene matches. Germline V CDR1 and CDR2: GTSNPN, SVGIG (reference sequence). DNA for the CDR3: TGTGCCTGGGGGAGGGGAACAGATACGCAGTATTTT. As protein: CAWGRGTDTQYF.

This chain links TRBV7-8 with TRBJ2-5; perhaps TRBD1 as D (7 bases). Germline CDR1 is SGHVS and CDR2 is FQNEAQ. V gave up 0 bases and J gave up 2 bases, with 13 bases separating them. The CDR3 contains 16 residues. Here the CDR3 reads CASSLARGDSQETQYF. The CDR3 coding sequence is TGTGCCAGCAGCTTAGCTAGGGGGGACAGTCAAGAGACCCAGTACTTC.

This clone occurred once. This chain links TRBV5-5 with TRBJ2-1, with TRBD2 identical over 8 bases. This CDR3 comprises 15 residues. The junction had 3 bases not matched to a gene; V was cut back by 1 base and J by 3 bases. The germline gives CDR1 SGHKS, CDR2 YYEKEE (reference sequence). In nucleotides, the CDR3 is TGTGCCAGCAGCTTGAGTCTAGCGGGCTACAATGAGCAGTTCTTC. This translates into CASSLSLAGYNEQFF.

This chain uses TRBV4-1 with TRBJ2-3, with no clear D. Germline V CDR1 and CDR2: MGHRA, YSYEKL. The V gene lost 4 bases and the J gene lost 4 bases, with 6 bases spanning the gap. The CDR3 consists of 12 residues. The CDR3 DNA sequence: TGCGCCAGCAGCCTCCCAGCAGATACGCAGTATTTT. Encoded protein: CASSLPADTQYF.

The CDR3 region is CAWTSGSRSEQFF. Here the CDR3 DNA reads TGTGCCTGGACTAGCGGGAGTAGGAGTGAGCAGTTCTTC. The rearrangement joins TRBV30 to TRBJ2-1; 10 bases agree with TRBD2. V shed 4 bases, J shed 9 bases, and the junction held 6 bases outside the gene matches. Per germline, CDR1 GTSNPN and CDR2 SVGIG (reference sequence). The CDR3 is 13 amino acids.

For the CDR3, the DNA is TGTGCCAGCAGCCCCCAGGGGGCCAGGGGGGTGGGGGAGCAGTACTTC. Its protein product is CASSPQGARGVGEQYF. The V call is TRBV7-9, the J call TRBJ2-5; 8 nucleotides line up with TRBD1. CDR1 and CDR2 from the germline V gene are SEHNR and FQNEAQ (reference sequence). This CDR3 is 16 amino acids long. V was clipped by 5 bases and J by 11 bases; unmatched bases: 19. Complete variable domain (other parts from reference TRBV7-9 and TRBJ2-5): DTGVSQNPRHKITKRGQNVTFRCDPISEHNRLYWYRQTLGQGPEFLTYFQNEAQLEKSRLLSDRFSAERPKGSFSTLEIQRTEQGDSAMYLCASSPQGARGVGEQYFGPGTRLLVL.

The chain uses TRBV7-6 and TRBJ2-2; TRBD1 matches 8 bases. From germline, CDR1 is SGHVS and CDR2 FNYEAQ. J was trimmed by 6 bases and V by 4 bases; bases with no gene match: 1. CDR3 length: 13 residues. As DNA, the CDR3 is TGTGCCAGCAGCTGGACAGGGCCCGGGGAGCTGTTTTTT. Amino acid sequence: CASSWTGPGELFF.

The chain joins TRBV5-1 to TRBJ2-1, with TRBD2 matching 10 bases. The J segment lost 7 bases and the V segment lost 4 bases, leaving 8 bases of the junction unmatched. The CDR3 covers 15 residues. Looked up from germline, CDR1 is SGHRS and CDR2 is YFSETQ. CDR3 region: CASSIQRGGQNEQFF. For the CDR3, the DNA is TGCGCCAGCAGCATCCAGCGGGGGGGCCAGAATGAGCAGTTCTTC.

This chain joins TRBV9 and TRBJ2-7; TRBD1 aligns across 12 bases. Germline trimming cut 0 bases from V and 0 bases from J; bases unmatched to any gene: 1. The CDR3 is 16 amino acids. Germline assignment: CDR1 SGDLS and CDR2 YYNGEE. The CDR3 region has the DNA TGTGCCAGCAGCGTAGCGGGACAGGGGGCCTCCTACGAGCAGTACTTC. It codes for CASSVAGQGASYEQYF. Supplemented by reference TRBV9 and TRBJ2-7, the full variable domain reads DSGVTQTPKHLITATGQRVTLRCSPRSGDLSVYWYQQSLDQGLQFLIQYYNGEERAKGNILERFSAQQFPDLHSELNLSSLELGDSALYFCASSVAGQGASYEQYFGPGTRLTVT.

V gene TRBV5-5 combines with J gene TRBJ1-4; 8 bases fit TRBD1. V was clipped by 4 bases and J by 8 bases; unmatched bases: 1. Germline loops: CDR1 SGHKS, CDR2 YYEKEE (reference sequence). The CDR3 length is 12 residues. The CDR3 DNA reads TGTGCCAGCAGCAGACAGGGGGAAAAACTGTTTTTT. This encodes CASSRQGEKLFF.

The chain combines TRBV9 with TRBJ1-2; a possible D gene is TRBD1 (5 bases). Germline CDR1 SGDLS, CDR2 YYNGEE. The CDR3 is 15 amino acids. Trimming pared 0 bases from V and 4 bases from J, leaving 13 bases between. The CDR3 loop reads CASSVGRGGFYGYTF. The DNA of the CDR3 is TGTGCCAGCAGCGTAGGGAGGGGTGGATTCTATGGCTACACCTTC. Full variable domain (rest looked up from reference TRBV9 and TRBJ1-2): DSGVTQTPKHLITATGQRVTLRCSPRSGDLSVYWYQQSLDQGLQFLIQYYNGEERAKGNILERFSAQQFPDLHSELNLSSLELGDSALYFCASSVGRGGFYGYTFGSGTRLTVV.

The J gene is TRBJ2-5, the V gene TRBV10-2; 9 bases map to TRBD2. The end of the DNA aligns better with TRBJ2-7, so the J call may be wrong. The V gene's germline CDR1 is WSHSY and CDR2 SAAADI. The length of the CDR3 is 15 residues. CDR3 loop: CASKGGREGPYEQYF. In nucleotides, the CDR3 is TGCGCCAGCAAAGGGGGGCGGGAGGGTCCCTACGAGCAGTACTTC.